The source of this T cell receptor beta chain is a study of T-cell reconstitution after alpha-beta-depleted transplantation in children (dated by TCRdb to 2016 to 2017). With respect to the entire study: The study quantitatively tracked T-cell immune reconstitution after TCRalphabeta/CD19-depleted allogeneic hematopoietic cell transplantation in children using TCR repertoire profiling.

This clonotype has a handful of counts. It lacks a known antigen. No qualities accompany the bases; no much larger clone lies one base away. Library method: PCR. The reads were generated on an Illumina HiSeq 2500. Molecular barcoding was employed in the preparation of TCR libraries, with unique molecular identifiers being used to normalize TCRbeta repertoire quantification. Using fastp at Q25 and MiXCR, TCRdb reprocessed the public reads and kept productive beta chains. Rows merge per CDR3 protein into single entries with the most common DNA and genes. The sample has a few hundred thousand distinct CDR3 sequences on record, 10% of them singletons. Of the sample, approximately 2.3% is held by the ten largest clones. Reading the germline V gene gives CDR1 SNHLY and CDR2 FYNNEI. Unmatched junction bases come to 5, with V trimmed by 8 bases and J by 4 bases. The CDR3 starts with the cysteine, ends with the phenylalanine, and has 14 residues. The DNA shown is the 42-base CDR3, in frame from base 1.

In this chain, TRBV2 is recombined with TRBJ2-1; the central 10 bases match TRBD2. The TCR sequence derives from a human donor who donated a stem cell graft to a child with acute lymphoblastic leukemia. Sequenced material: PBMCs from the stem cell graft donor, taken from the stem cell graft. Read as DNA, the sequence is TGTGCCAGCGTCAGCGGGAGGGCTTACAATGAGCAGTTCTTC. This translates into CASVSGRAYNEQFF.